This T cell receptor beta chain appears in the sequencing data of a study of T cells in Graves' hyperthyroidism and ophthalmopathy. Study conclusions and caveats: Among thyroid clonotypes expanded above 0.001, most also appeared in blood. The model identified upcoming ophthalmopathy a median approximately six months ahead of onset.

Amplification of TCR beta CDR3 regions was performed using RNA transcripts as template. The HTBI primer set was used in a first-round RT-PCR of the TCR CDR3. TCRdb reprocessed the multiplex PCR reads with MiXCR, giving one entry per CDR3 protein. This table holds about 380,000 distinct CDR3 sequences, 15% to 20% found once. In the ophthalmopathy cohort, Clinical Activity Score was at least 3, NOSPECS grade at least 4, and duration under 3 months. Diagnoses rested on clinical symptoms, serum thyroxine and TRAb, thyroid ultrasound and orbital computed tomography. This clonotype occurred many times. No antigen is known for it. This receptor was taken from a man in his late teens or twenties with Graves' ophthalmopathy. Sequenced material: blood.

The chain's CDR3 is CASSDYQELYNEQFF. CDR3 bases: TGTGCCAGCAGTGATTACCAGGAACTCTACAATGAGCAGTTCTTC. The chain has TRBV6-1 and TRBJ2-1; D remains unclear. The CDR3 loop spans 15 amino acids. CDR1 and CDR2 (germline): MNHNS, SASEGT. Trimming removed 3 bases at V and 3 bases at J, with 12 bases between.